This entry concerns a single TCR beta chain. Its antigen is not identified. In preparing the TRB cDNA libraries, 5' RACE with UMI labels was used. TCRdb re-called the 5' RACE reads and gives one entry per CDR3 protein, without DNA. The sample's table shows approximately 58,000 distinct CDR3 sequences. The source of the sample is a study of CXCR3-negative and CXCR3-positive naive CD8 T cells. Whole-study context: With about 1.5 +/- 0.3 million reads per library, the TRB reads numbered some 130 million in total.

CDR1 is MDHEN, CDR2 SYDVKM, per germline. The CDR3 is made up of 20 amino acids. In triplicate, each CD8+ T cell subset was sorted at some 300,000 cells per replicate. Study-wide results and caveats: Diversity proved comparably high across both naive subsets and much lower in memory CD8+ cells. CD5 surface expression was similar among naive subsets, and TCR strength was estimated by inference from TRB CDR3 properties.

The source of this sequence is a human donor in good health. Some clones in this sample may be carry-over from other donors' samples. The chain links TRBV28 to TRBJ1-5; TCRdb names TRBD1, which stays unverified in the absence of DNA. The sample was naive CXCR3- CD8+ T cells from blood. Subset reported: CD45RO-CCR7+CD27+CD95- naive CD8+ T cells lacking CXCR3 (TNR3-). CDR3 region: CASSFESGGASGYSNQPQHF.